Presented here are 2 T cell receptor beta chains from one specimen sequenced in a study of cytomegalovirus exposure and HLA in healthy donors. The table came from immunoSEQ multiplex PCR; TCRdb's copy has only in-frame clones and leaves some out. The repertoire includes over 200,000 clones, about 90% of them detected once, and just under 3% sits in the top ten. Sequenced material: PBMCs. These receptors all come from a woman aged 18-30 years in good health and CMV-seronegative.

This clone was observed once. Written as DNA, the CDR3 is TGTGCCAGCTCACCCGATAAGCTAACCTCCCCAGATACGCAGTATTTT. Translation gives CASSPDKLTSPDTQYF. This chain links TRBV18 with TRBJ2-3, with no clear D. Trimming took 3 bases from V and 4 from J, leaving 17 bases between them. Germline CDR1 is KGHSH and CDR2 is LQKENI. The CDR3 sequence is 16 residues long.

V usage is TRBV4-3 and J usage is TRBJ1-1, with D possibly being TRBD1 (6 bases). V was shortened by 0 bases and J by 8 bases, with 13 bases between the two germline ends. Per germline, CDR1 LGHNA and CDR2 YSLEER. This CDR3 contains 14 residues. CDR3 residues: CASSQDLGAGEAFF. The CDR3 region has the DNA TGCGCCAGCAGCCAAGACCTGGGGGCTGGAGAAGCTTTCTTT.